This TCR beta chain was sequenced during a study of Ad26.COV2.S vaccination and SARS-CoV-2 variants (dated by TCRdb to 2020 to 2023). Regarding the research as a whole: Vaccine-arm donors came from COV1001, a multicentre, randomized, double-blind, placebo-controlled phase I-IIa trial of Ad26.COV2.S in healthy adults. Dosing of Ad26.COV2.S was intramuscular, at either 5x10^10 or 1x10^11 viral particles, delivered as one shot or as two shots spaced 56 days apart. TCRbeta repertoire sequencing was used to assess the specificity and breadth of SARS-CoV-2-reactive T cell receptors after Ad26.COV2.S vaccination. A total of 32 samples were included in the TCR-sequenced set, comprising about 20 Ad26.COV2.S vaccine recipients, 5 placebo recipients and 8 SARS-CoV-2 convalescent individuals. Participants in the trial were split at random into five groups of five each, receiving low-dose or high-dose Ad26.COV2.S once or twice, or else placebo on both occasions. Throughout the experiments and outcome assessment, investigators stayed blinded to trial group allocation. Results and caveats for the whole study, not just this receptor: The authors noted that the TCR breadth and depth analyses may have underestimated total T cell responses. After vaccination, spike-specific CD8+ and CD4+ T cell responses were reported to show substantial breadth. Comparable non-spike TCR breadth was observed between vaccine and placebo recipients, consistent with only spike being contained in the vaccine. The study was not powered for comparison of responses between vaccine doses or regimens. Ad26.COV2.S recipients had higher spike-specific TCR breadth than placebo recipients (P = 0.0014).

The sample's treatment or condition label, in plain terms: roughly 19 received Ad26.COV2.S at low or high dose, single or two shots; roughly five received placebo; per-sample allocation not given. For vaccine and placebo recipients, the sequenced repertoires came from samples collected on day 63 after the first injection. Between 29 July and 7 August 2020, Cohort 1b enrolled about 27 adults aged 18-55 years at one site in Boston, USA. Ad26.COV2.S was a replication-incompetent adenovirus type 26 vector that expressed a prefusion-stabilized SARS-CoV-2 spike protein derived from the original Wuhan strain. At the junction V is shortened by 1 base and J by 3 bases, with 9 bases in between. CDR1 and CDR2, per the germline V gene (reference sequence), are LNHDA and SQIVND. Spanning cysteine to phenylalanine, the CDR3 consists of 15 amino acids. Only the CDR3 portion is preserved as DNA: 45 bases, with reading frame beginning at the first base.

TCRbeta CDR3 regions were sequenced with the immunoSEQ Assay. After extraction, genomic DNA underwent amplification by bias-controlled multiplex PCR, followed by high-throughput sequencing. The paper's processing steps were these. Collapsing and filtering of sequences were performed to quantify the absolute abundance of each unique TCRbeta CDR3 region. T cell fraction was estimated by normalizing TCRbeta template counts to usable DNA, with usable DNA measured through amplification of reference genes found in all nucleated cells. Repertoire TCRs were annotated as SARS-CoV-2-specific when V gene, CDR3 amino acid sequence and J gene were exactly matched to a known reactive TCR set. The reference SARS-CoV-2 TCR set came from MIRA and was filtered for enrichment in COVID-19-positive ImmuneCODE repertoires, removing public or cross-reactive TCRs. Drawing on the MIRA antigens, annotated TCRs were analysed further at the level of specific ORF or position within ORF. Breadth was defined as the number of annotated unique rearrangements divided by the total number of unique productive rearrangements, and depth was defined as the summed frequency of the annotated unique rearrangements. Group comparisons of TCR breadth used two-sided Wilcoxon rank-sum tests. TCRdb carries this immuneACCESS record with in-frame sequences only. Its versions omit some clonotypes, under half of them owing to an unresolved V gene in the studies checked, with the rest unexplained. V and J calls and clone size are copied from that table; D and trimming were computed from the DNA. Recorded for this sample are about 440,000 clones; 87% of them occurred a single time. Over 10% of the sample is held by the ten biggest clonotypes.

Comments on this clone: Its specific antigen is unknown. Base qualities are missing; no much larger clone stands one base away.

The chain links TRBV19 with TRBJ1-4, with the D segment identity uncertain. Sequencing used peripheral blood, obtained in a trial of Ad26.COV2.S vaccine versus placebo. The receptor comes from a person aged 18-65 years who received the Ad26.COV2.S COVID-19 vaccine or a placebo. CDR3 sequence: CASSIVGLANEKLFF. In nucleotide form, the sequence is TGTGCCAGTAGTATAGTTGGACTTGCTAATGAAAAACTGTTTTTT.